This record concerns one TCR beta chain sequence. This CDR3 comprises 13 residues. In germline, CDR1 is MNHEY, CDR2 SVGAGI. Trimming pared 8 bases from V and 5 bases from J, leaving 15 bases between. Clones were sequenced by immunoSEQ multiplex PCR, and TCRdb holds only the in-frame ones, with some missing. Counted here are about 160,000 clones, over 65% occurring once; the ten biggest clones make up over 2%. These data come from a study of blood T cell repertoires in COVID-19. J is TRBJ2-5 and V is TRBV6-5; weak D call: TRBD2 (6 bases). The origin of this receptor is a man between 65 and 79 years old with acute or convalescent COVID-19. Sequenced sample: peripheral blood. The CDR3 sequence is CASRGALGETQYF. The CDR3 region has the DNA TGTGCCAGCCGCGGGGCATTGGGGGAGACCCAGTACTTC.